This passage covers 12 T cell receptor beta chains from one sample sequenced in a study of blood T cell repertoires in COVID-19 (dated by TCRdb to 2019 to 2021). Libraries were made using the immunoSEQ multiplex PCR assay. TCRdb carries this immuneACCESS record with in-frame sequences only. Its versions omit some clonotypes, under half of them owing to an unresolved V gene in the studies checked, with the rest unexplained. For this sample the table gives under 450,000 clones, of which roughly 90% were detected only once. Roughly 1.6% of the sample rests with the top ten. The sample was peripheral blood. All receptors derive from a woman in her 40s with COVID-19, enrolled during active disease.

This clone was found once. The chain employs TRBV7-3 and TRBJ1-1; possible D gene TRBD1, 6 bases. Germline CDR1 is SGHTA and CDR2 is FQGTGA. The CDR3 is 15 residues long. V gave up 4 bases and J gave up 1 base, with 13 bases separating them. CDR3 bases: TGTGCCAGCAGCTGGAGGGGGGGCTCGAACACTGAAGCTTTCTTT. Translated, it gives CASSWRGGSNTEAFF.

This chain connects TRBV5-1 to TRBJ2-7; D is uncertain. The germline V gene encodes CDR1 SGHRS and CDR2 YFSETQ. The CDR3 consists of 15 residues. V dropped 5 bases and J dropped 0 bases, with 15 bases sitting between them. CDR3 bases: TGCGCCAGCAGTCTATCCTACGGTGGCTCCTACGAGCAGTACTTC. Protein product: CASSLSYGGSYEQYF.

This chain connects TRBV30 to TRBJ1-1; 7 bases are shared with TRBD1. CDR1 and CDR2 (germline): GTSNPN, SVGIG (reference sequence). The ends lost 5 bases at V and 10 bases at J; junction bases unmatched: 13. CDR3 size: 13 residues. The CDR3 bases are TGTGCCTGGGCGCCGTCCGGGACAGTAGGAGCTTTCTTT. This encodes CAWAPSGTVGAFF.

V gene TRBV28 combines with J gene TRBJ2-5, with D unresolved. Germline V gene data show CDR1 as MDHEN and CDR2 as SYDVKM. The length of the CDR3 is 15 residues. V was pared by 4 bases and J by 3 bases, with 15 bases between. The DNA of the CDR3 is TGTGCCAGCAGTTCCCTCTCGAAGCTTAAAGAGACCCAGTACTTC. Its translation: CASSSLSKLKETQYF. Based on the CDR3 plus reference TRBV28 and TRBJ2-5, the full variable domain is DVKVTQSSRYLVKRTGEKVFLECVQDMDHENMFWYRQDPGLGLRLIYFSYDVKMKEKGDIPEGYSVSREKKERFSLILESASTNQTSMYLCASSSLSKLKETQYFGPGTRLLVL.

The gene calls are TRBV15 and TRBJ1-2, with TRBD1 as a possible D gene (5 bases). The CDR3 sequence is 15 residues long. Trimming shortened V by 3 bases and J by 4 bases, and 15 bases separated the two germline ends. Germline V lookup: CDR1 LNHNV, CDR2 YYDKDF (reference sequence). The CDR3 loop is CATSSASDSPYGYTF. The CDR3 DNA is TGTGCCACCAGCAGCGCTTCAGACAGCCCCTATGGCTACACCTTC.

This rearrangement joins TRBV19 to TRBJ2-1; 8 bases align to TRBD1. Germline assignment: CDR1 LNHDA and CDR2 SQIVND (reference sequence). J gave up 16 bases and V 5 bases, and 13 bases lay outside the gene matches. This CDR3 spans 13 amino acids. The CDR3 DNA reads as TGTGCCAGTAGTGGCCTGGGACAGGCATTTGAATTCTTC. Amino acid sequence: CASSGLGQAFEFF.

V and J are TRBV7-6 and TRBJ2-7; TRBD2 matches at 8 bases. V lost 5 bases and J lost 0; bases outside the gene matches: 12. Germline V gene sequence: CDR1 SGHVS, CDR2 FNYEAQ. The CDR3 totals 17 residues. The CDR3: CASSQPLGSGSSYEQYF. The CDR3 nucleotides read TGTGCCAGCAGCCAACCCCTCGGGAGCGGGAGCTCCTACGAGCAGTACTTC.

The V call is TRBV6-5, the J call TRBJ1-5; TRBD1 is a possible D gene (5 bases). Deletions cut 7 bases from V and 5 bases from J, with 15 bases between. The CDR3 is 14 residues long. CDR1 and CDR2 from the germline V gene are MNHEY and SVGAGI. The CDR3 is CASIQTALHQPQHF. The CDR3 DNA reads as TGTGCCAGCATCCAGACAGCGCTGCATCAGCCCCAGCATTTT.

The chain recombines TRBV2 with TRBJ1-5; TRBD1 matches at 7 bases. The CDR3 runs 15 residues. CDR1 is SNHLY, CDR2 FYNNEI, per germline. V was clipped by 6 bases and J by 5 bases; unmatched bases: 10. CDR3 residues: CASREQGIRYQPQHF. CDR3 bases: TGTGCCAGCAGAGAACAGGGGATAAGATATCAGCCCCAGCATTTT.

J is TRBJ1-2 and V is TRBV6-5, with D possibly being TRBD1 (6 bases). CDR1 and CDR2 from the germline V gene are MNHEY and SVGAGI. This CDR3 region has 12 residues. V was shortened by 10 bases and J by 4 bases, with 13 bases between the two germline ends. In DNA, the CDR3 is TGTGCCACCCAGACAGGAACCTATGGCTACACCTTC. Amino acids: CATQTGTYGYTF.

The chain has TRBV9 and TRBJ1-6, with unresolved D. Germline V gene data show CDR1 as SGDLS and CDR2 as YYNGEE. The V and J ends lost 0 bases and 5 bases respectively, with 6 bases between them. CDR3 length: 14 residues. The CDR3 DNA follows: TGTGCCAGCAGCGTAGAACTGAATAATTCACCCCTCCACTTT. This encodes CASSVELNNSPLHF. The whole variable domain, filled in from reference TRBV9 and TRBJ1-6, reads DSGVTQTPKHLITATGQRVTLRCSPRSGDLSVYWYQQSLDQGLQFLIQYYNGEERAKGNILERFSAQQFPDLHSELNLSSLELGDSALYFCASSVELNNSPLHFGNGTRLTVT.

V and J are TRBV27 and TRBJ1-1, with D tentatively TRBD1 (6 bases). Trimming stripped 4 bases from V and 5 bases from J, with 17 bases between. From germline, CDR1 is MNHEY and CDR2 SMNVEV (reference sequence). This CDR3 is 15 amino acids long. The CDR3 spells CASSSSRGRLTEAFF. CDR3 DNA: TGTGCCAGCAGTTCCTCCAGGGGCCGGTTGACTGAAGCTTTCTTT.